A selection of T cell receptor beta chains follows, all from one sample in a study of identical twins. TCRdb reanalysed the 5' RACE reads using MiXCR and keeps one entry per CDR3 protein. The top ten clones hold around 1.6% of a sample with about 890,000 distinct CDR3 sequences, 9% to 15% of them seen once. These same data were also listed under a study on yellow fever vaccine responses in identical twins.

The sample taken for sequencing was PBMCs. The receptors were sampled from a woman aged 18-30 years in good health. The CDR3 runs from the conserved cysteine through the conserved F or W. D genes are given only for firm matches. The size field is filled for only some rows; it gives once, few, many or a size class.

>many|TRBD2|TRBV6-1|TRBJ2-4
CASSPLAGGMENIQYF
TGTGCCAGCAGTCCCCTAGCGGGGGGGATGGAAAACATTCAGTACTTC
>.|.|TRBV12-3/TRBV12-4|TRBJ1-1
CASRKDAWGDTEAFF
TGTGCCAGCAGGAAGGATGCGTGGGGCGACACTGAAGCTTTCTTT
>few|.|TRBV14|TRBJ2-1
CASSDKARTRLGSYNEQFF
TGTGCCAGCAGCGACAAAGCCCGGACACGACTGGGCTCCTACAATGAGCAGTTCTTC
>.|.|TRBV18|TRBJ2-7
CASSWASVRVYEQYF
TGTGCCAGCTCATGGGCTAGCGTCAGAGTCTACGAGCAGTACTTC
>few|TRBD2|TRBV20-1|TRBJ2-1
CSALAGVYNEQFF
TGCAGTGCCCTAGCGGGAGTCTACAATGAGCAGTTCTTC
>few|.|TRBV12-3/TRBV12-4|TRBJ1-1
CASSLRVPMNTEAFF
TGTGCCAGCAGCCTAAGGGTTCCTATGAACACTGAAGCTTTCTTT
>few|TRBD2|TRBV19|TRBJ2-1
CASSIGIAGGPSFYNEQFF
TGTGCCAGTAGTATAGGGATAGCGGGAGGGCCTAGCTTTTACAATGAGCAGTTCTTC
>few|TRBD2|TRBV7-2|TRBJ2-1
CASSLAGLAGEGENEQFF
TGTGCCAGCAGCTTAGCTGGGCTAGCGGGAGAAGGGGAGAATGAGCAGTTCTTC
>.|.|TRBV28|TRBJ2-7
CASNKGGSYEQYF
TGTGCCAGCAATAAGGGGGGGTCCTACGAGCAGTACTTC
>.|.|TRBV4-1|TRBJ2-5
CASSQPLRGSQETQYF
TGCGCCAGCAGCCAACCTCTCCGGGGGAGCCAAGAGACCCAGTACTTC
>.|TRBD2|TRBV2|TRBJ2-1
CASRKTSGTNNEQFF
TGTGCCAGCAGGAAAACTAGCGGCACCAACAATGAGCAGTTCTTC
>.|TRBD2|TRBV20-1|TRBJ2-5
CSKGLAGARVETQYF
TGCAGCAAAGGACTAGCGGGGGCGCGAGTTGAGACCCAGTACTTC
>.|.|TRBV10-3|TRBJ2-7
CASGPAPYEQYF
TGTGCATCGGGGCCGGCACCCTACGAGCAGTACTTC
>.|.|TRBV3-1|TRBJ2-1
CASSQESTRIGEQFF
TGTGCCAGCAGCCAAGAGAGCACTAGAATCGGTGAGCAGTTCTTC
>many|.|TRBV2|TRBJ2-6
CASSGVDSGANVLTF
TGTGCCAGCAGTGGAGTGGACTCTGGGGCCAACGTCCTGACTTTC
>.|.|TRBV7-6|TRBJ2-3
CASRWSATDTQYF
TGTGCCAGCAGGTGGAGTGCCACAGATACGCAGTATTTT
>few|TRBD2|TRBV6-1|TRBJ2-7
CASSPGLAGERVYEQYF
TGTGCCAGCAGCCCCGGACTAGCGGGAGAGAGAGTATACGAGCAGTACTTC
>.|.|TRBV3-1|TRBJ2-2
CACTQDLVSTGELFF
TGTGCCTGCACCCAAGATTTAGTTTCCACCGGGGAGCTGTTTTTT
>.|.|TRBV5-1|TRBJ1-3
CASSPDPSRTIYF
TGCGCCAGCAGTCCTGACCCCAGTCGCACCATATATTTT
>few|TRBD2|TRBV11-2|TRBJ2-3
CASSPIGGRSGGGTDTQYF
TGTGCCAGCAGCCCTATTGGCGGGAGGTCAGGAGGGGGCACAGATACGCAGTATTTT
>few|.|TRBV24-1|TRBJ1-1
CATSDPMNTEAFF
TGTGCCACCAGTGATCCTATGAACACTGAAGCTTTCTTT
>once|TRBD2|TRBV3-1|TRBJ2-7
CASSTGLAGGEQYF
TGTGCCAGCAGCACAGGACTAGCGGGGGGCGAGCAGTACTTC
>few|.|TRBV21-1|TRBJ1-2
CASSRPSTGQNYGYTF
TGTGCCAGCAGCAGGCCCTCGACAGGGCAAAACTATGGCTACACCTTC
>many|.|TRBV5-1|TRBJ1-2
CASSQEGVGYGYTF
TGCGCCAGCAGCCAAGAGGGAGTAGGCTATGGCTACACCTTC
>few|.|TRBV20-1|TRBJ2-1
CSAFPRPFEQFF
TGCAGTGCTTTTCCTAGGCCCTTCGAGCAGTTCTTC
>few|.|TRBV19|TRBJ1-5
CASLGAGKYQPQHF
TGTGCCAGCCTAGGGGCAGGGAAGTATCAGCCCCAGCATTTT
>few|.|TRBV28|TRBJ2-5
CASSLAYRAQETQYF
TGTGCCAGCAGTTTGGCGTACAGGGCCCAAGAGACCCAGTACTTC
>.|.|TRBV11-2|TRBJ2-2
CASSPRGGQAGELFF
TGTGCCAGCAGCCCGCGTGGGGGGCAAGCCGGGGAGCTGTTTTTT
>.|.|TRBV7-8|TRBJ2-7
CASFRARVLSLGEQYF
TGTGCCAGCTTCAGGGCGCGGGTCCTTTCCCTCGGGGAGCAGTACTTC
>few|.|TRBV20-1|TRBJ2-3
CSATSWALPTDTQYF
TGCAGTGCTACGTCCTGGGCCCTACCCACAGATACGCAGTATTTT
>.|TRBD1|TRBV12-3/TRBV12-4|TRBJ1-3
CASSSSGTGAGNTIYF
TGTGCCAGCAGCTCATCCGGGACAGGGGCTGGAAACACCATATATTTT
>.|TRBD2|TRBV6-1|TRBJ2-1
CASTRATTSHNEQFF
TGTGCCAGCACCCGCGCGACGACTAGCCACAATGAGCAGTTCTTC
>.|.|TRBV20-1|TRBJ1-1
CSARDLTQGNTEAFF
TGCAGTGCTAGAGATCTCACACAGGGAAACACTGAAGCTTTCTTT
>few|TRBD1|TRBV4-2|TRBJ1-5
CASSIVPGGTGTLYSNQPQHF
TGTGCCAGCAGCATAGTTCCTGGCGGGACAGGTACCTTGTATAGCAATCAGCCCCAGCATTTT
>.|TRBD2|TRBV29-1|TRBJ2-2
CSVEDRLAREGRFSTGELFF
TGCAGCGTTGAAGATCGCCTAGCCCGGGAGGGCCGATTTTCCACCGGGGAGCTGTTTTTT
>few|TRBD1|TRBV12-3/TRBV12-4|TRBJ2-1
CASSFWGGGTGAYNEQFF
TGTGCCAGCAGTTTTTGGGGAGGGGGGACAGGGGCCTACAATGAGCAGTTCTTC
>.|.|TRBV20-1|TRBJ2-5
CSASEAYPGGQETQYF
TGCAGTGCTAGCGAAGCCTATCCCGGCGGTCAAGAGACCCAGTACTTC
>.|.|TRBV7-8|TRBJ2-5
CASSSAGGVQTQYF
TGTGCCAGCAGCTCGGCAGGAGGGGTGCAGACCCAGTACTTC
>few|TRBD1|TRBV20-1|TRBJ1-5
CSAKGQGSNQPQHF
TGCAGTGCTAAGGGACAGGGTAGCAATCAGCCCCAGCATTTT
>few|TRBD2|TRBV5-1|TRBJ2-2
CASSPTSGIATGELFF
TGCGCCAGCAGCCCTACTAGCGGGATCGCCACCGGGGAGCTGTTTTTT
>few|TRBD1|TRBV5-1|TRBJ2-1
CASGPGQGTYNEQFF
TGCGCCAGCGGGCCGGGACAGGGGACCTACAATGAGCAGTTCTTC
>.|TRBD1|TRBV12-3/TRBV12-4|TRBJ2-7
CASTPQGVPNYEQYF
TGTGCCAGCACGCCCCAGGGGGTGCCAAACTACGAGCAGTACTTC
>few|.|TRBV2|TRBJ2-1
CASKLEGGTGHDEQFF
TGTGCCAGCAAGTTAGAGGGGGGGACAGGTCATGATGAGCAGTTCTTC